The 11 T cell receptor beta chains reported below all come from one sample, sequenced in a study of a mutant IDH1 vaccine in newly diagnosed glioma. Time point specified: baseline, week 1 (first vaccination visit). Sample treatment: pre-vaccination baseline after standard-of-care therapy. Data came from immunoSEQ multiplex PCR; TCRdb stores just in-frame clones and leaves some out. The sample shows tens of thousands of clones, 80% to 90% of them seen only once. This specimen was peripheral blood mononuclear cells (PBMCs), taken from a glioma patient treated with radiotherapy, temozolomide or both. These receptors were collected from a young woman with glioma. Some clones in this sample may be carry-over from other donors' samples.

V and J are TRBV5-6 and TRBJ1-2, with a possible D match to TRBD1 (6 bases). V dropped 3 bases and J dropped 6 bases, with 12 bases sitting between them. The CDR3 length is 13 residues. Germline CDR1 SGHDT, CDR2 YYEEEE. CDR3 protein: CASSSSGEDGYTF. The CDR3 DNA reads TGTGCCAGCAGCTCTTCAGGGGAGGATGGCTACACCTTC.

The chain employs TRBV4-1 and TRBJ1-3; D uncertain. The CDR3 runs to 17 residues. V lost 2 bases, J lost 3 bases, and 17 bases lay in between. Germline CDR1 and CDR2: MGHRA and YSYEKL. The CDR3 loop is CASSQLPWRALGNTIYF. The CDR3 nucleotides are TGCGCCAGCAGCCAACTGCCCTGGCGAGCCCTTGGAAACACCATATATTTT.

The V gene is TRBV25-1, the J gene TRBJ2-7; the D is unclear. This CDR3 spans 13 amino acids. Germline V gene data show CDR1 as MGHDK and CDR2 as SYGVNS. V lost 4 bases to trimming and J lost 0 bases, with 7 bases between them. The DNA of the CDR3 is TGTGCCAGCAGTGGCAAGGACTCCTACGAGCAGTACTTC. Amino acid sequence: CASSGKDSYEQYF.

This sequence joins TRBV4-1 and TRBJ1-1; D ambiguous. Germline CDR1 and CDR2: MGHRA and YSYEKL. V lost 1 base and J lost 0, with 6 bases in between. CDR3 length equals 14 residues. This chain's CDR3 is CASSQGHLNTEAFF. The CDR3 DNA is TGCGCCAGCAGCCAAGGGCATCTGAACACTGAAGCTTTCTTT.

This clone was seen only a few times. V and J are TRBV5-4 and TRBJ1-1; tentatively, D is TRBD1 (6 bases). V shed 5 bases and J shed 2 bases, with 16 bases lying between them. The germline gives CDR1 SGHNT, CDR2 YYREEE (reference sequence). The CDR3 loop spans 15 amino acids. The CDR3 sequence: CASRWDTRGNTEAFF. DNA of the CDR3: TGTGCCAGCAGGTGGGACACTCGGGGAAACACTGAAGCTTTCTTT.

The CDR3, as DNA: TGTGCCAGCAGCTCGGGACCCCACCCCGGGGAGACCCAGTACTTC. Amino acids: CASSSGPHPGETQYF. The rearrangement links TRBV5-4 to TRBJ2-5, with D perhaps given as TRBD1 or TRBD2 (5 bases each). The length of the CDR3 is 15 residues. V lost 3 bases and J 5 bases, leaving 17 bases between the germline ends. The germline CDR1 and CDR2 sequences are SGHNT and YYREEE (reference sequence).

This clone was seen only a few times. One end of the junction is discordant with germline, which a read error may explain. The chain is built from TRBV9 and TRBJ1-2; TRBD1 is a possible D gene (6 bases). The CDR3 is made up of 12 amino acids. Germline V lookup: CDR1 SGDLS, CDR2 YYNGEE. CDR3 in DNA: TGTGCCAGCAGCACATCACGAGGGGGGAAGTTTTTC. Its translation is CASSTSRGGKFF.

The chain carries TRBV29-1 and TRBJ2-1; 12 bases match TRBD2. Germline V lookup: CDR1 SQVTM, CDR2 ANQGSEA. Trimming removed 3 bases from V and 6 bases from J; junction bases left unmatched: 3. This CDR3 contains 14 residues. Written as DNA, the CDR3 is TGCAGCGTTGATGGACTAGCGGGACTCAATGAGCAGTTCTTC. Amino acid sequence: CSVDGLAGLNEQFF.

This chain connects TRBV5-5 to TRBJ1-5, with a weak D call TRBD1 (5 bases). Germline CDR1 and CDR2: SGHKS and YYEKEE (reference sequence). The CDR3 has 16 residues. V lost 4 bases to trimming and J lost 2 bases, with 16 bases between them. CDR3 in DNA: TGTGCCAGCAGCCGGGGGGTCGGAGGGGGCAATCAGCCCCAGCATTTT. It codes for CASSRGVGGGNQPQHF.

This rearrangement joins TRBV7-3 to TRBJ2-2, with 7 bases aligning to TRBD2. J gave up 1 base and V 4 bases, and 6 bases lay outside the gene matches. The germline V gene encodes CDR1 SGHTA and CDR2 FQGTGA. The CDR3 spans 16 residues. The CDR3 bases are TGTGCCAGCAGCTCCTCTAGCGGAAAGAACACCGGGGAGCTGTTTTTT. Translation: CASSSSSGKNTGELFF. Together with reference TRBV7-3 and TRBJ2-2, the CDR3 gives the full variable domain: GAGVSQTPSNKVTEKGKYVELRCDPISGHTALYWYRQSLGQGPEFLIYFQGTGAADDSGLPNDRFFAVRPEGSVSTLKIQRTERGDSAVYLCASSSSSGKNTGELFFGEGSRLTVL.

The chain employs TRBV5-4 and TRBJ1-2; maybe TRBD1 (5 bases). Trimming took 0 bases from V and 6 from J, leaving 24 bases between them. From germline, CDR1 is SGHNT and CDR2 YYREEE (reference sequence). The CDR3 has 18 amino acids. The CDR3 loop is CASSLDKGYRPDEDGYTF. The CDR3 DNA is TGTGCCAGCAGCTTGGATAAGGGGTATCGACCCGACGAGGATGGCTACACCTTC.